The clone carrying this TCR beta chain came up once. What it binds is not known. The sample comes from a study of identifying expanded T cells in peripheral blood. Collection occurred without any documented infections or immune events in donors. Per germline, CDR1 SGHRS and CDR2 YFSETQ. There are 14 residues in the CDR3. V was pared by 2 bases and J by 1 base, with 6 bases between. Study findings and constraints: Roughly 1.2 clones differed between technical replicates, versus around 15 and 19 over time.

Sequencing used immunoSEQ multiplex PCR; TCRdb keeps in-frame clones, though not all of them. The table has over 75,000 clones, about nine tenths seen once. This sequence joins TRBV5-1 and TRBJ2-2; no firm D call. This receptor was obtained from a person aged 18 to 70 in good health. Material for sequencing was blood. The CDR3 DNA follows: TGCGCCAGCAGCTTAATTGGGAACACCGGGGAGCTGTTTTTT. Its protein is CASSLIGNTGELFF. The whole variable domain, remainder taken from reference TRBV5-1 and TRBJ2-2, is KAGVTQTPRYLIKTRGQQVTLSCSPISGHRSVSWYQQTPGQGLQFLFEYFSETQRNKGNFPGRFSGRQFSNSRSEMNVSTLELGDSALYLCASSLIGNTGELFFGEGSRLTVL.